Detailed here is one TCR beta chain. The antigen remains unidentified. The PCR used 60 Vbeta and 13 Jbeta primers. The data were produced by immunoSEQ multiplex PCR, yet TCRdb's version contains in-frame clones alone and is incomplete. The table lists over 100,000 clones. These data are taken from a study of cytomegalovirus exposure and HLA in healthy donors. Study-wide findings and caveats: Solely CMV serostatus was available to characterize immune exposure.

Sequencing was done on a sample of PBMCs. The receptor's source is a man aged 40-55 years in good health and CMV-seropositive.

The CDR3 loop reads CASSPGLAGGNQPQHF. For the CDR3, the DNA is TGCGCCAGCAGCCCGGGACTCGCGGGGGGGAATCAGCCCCAGCATTTT. The rearrangement links TRBV5-1 to TRBJ1-5; TRBD1 is a possible D gene (5 bases). V lost 4 bases, J lost 4 bases, and 18 bases lay in between. Germline V gives CDR1 SGHRS, CDR2 YFSETQ. This CDR3 contains 16 residues. The full variable domain, in which reference TRBV5-1 and TRBJ1-5 provide the parts outside the CDR3, is KAGVTQTPRYLIKTRGQQVTLSCSPISGHRSVSWYQQTPGQGLQFLFEYFSETQRNKGNFPGRFSGRQFSNSRSEMNVSTLELGDSALYLCASSPGLAGGNQPQHFGDGTRLSIL.